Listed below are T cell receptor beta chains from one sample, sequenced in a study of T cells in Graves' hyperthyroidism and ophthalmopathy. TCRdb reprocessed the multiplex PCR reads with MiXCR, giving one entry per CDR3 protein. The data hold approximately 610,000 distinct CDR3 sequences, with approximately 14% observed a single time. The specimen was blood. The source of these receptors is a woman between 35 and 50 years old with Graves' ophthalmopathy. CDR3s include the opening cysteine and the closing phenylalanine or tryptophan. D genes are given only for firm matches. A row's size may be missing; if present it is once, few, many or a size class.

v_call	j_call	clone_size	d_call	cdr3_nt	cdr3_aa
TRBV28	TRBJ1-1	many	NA	TGTGCCAGCAGTTTCCGACGGAACACTGAAGCTTTCTTT	CASSFRRNTEAFF
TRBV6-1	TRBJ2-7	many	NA	TGTGCCAGCAGTAAGGGACTCGACCACACTCTACGATATCAGTACTTC	CASSKGLDHTLRYQYF
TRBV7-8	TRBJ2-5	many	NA	TGTGCCAGCAGCGCCCAGAACGAGATGGAGACCCAGTACTTC	CASSAQNEMETQYF
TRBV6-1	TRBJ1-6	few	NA	TGTGCCAGCAGTGATAAGGCCGAGAATTCACCCCTCCACTTT	CASSDKAENSPLHF
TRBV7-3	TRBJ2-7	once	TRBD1	TGTGCCAGCAGCAGGACAGGGGTTGGCGAGCAGTACTTC	CASSRTGVGEQYF
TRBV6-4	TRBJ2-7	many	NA	TGTGCCAGCAGTGCTCATTTCCGGGGGCCGATTATAACTTACGAGCAGTACTTC	CASSAHFRGPIITYEQYF
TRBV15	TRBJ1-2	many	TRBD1	TGTGCCACCAGCAGACCACAGGGGATTGGCTACACCTTC	CATSRPQGIGYTF
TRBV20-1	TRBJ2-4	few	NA	TGCAGTGCCACCGACGAGATGCGATCGAAAAACATTCAGTACTTC	CSATDEMRSKNIQYF
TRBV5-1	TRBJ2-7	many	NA	TGCGCCAGCAGCTTGAACGGGAACTACGAGCAGTACTTC	CASSLNGNYEQYF
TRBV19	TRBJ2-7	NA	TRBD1	TGTGCCAGTAGTAAAGGGACAGGGGCATCCTACGAGCAGTACTTC	CASSKGTGASYEQYF
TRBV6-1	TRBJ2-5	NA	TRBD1	TGTGCCAGCAGTCCGGGACAGGGGGCACAAGAGACCCAGTACTTC	CASSPGQGAQETQYF
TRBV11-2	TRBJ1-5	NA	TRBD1	TGTGCCAGCAGCTACTTAGTTGGACAGGGATTAAGCAATCAGCCCCAGCATTTT	CASSYLVGQGLSNQPQHF
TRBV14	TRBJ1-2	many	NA	TGTGCCAGCAGCACACGCCGGACGATAACCTATGGCTACACCTTC	CASSTRRTITYGYTF
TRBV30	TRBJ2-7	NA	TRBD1	TGTGCCTGGCGACAGGGTCGAGAGCAGTACTTC	CAWRQGREQYF
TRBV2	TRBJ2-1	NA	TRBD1	TGTGCCAGCAGTGCCGGGACAGGGGGCGAGGATGAGCAGTTCTTC	CASSAGTGGEDEQFF
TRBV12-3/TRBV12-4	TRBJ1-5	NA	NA	TGTGCCAGCAGTTCCGGCGGCCGCAATCAGCCCCAGCATTTT	CASSSGGRNQPQHF
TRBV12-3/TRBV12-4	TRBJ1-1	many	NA	TGTGCCAGCAGTTTGGTCTTCTACGCGGGTAAAGGCACTGAAGCTTTCTTT	CASSLVFYAGKGTEAFF
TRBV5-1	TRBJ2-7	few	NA	TGCGCCAGCAGCTGGGGGGACACCTCCTACGAGCAGTACTTC	CASSWGDTSYEQYF
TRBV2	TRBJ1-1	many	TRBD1	TGTGCCAGCAGTGAATCCGGGACAGGGTCTCGTGAAGCTTTCTTT	CASSESGTGSREAFF
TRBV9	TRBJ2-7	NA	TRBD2	TGTGCCAGTACCCCGGGACTACCCCCGAGGGACGAGCAGTACTTC	CASTPGLPPRDEQYF
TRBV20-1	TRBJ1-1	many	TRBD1	TGCAGTGCTCACAGGGGCCTGAACACTGAAGCTTTCTTT	CSAHRGLNTEAFF
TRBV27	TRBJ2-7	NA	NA	TGTGCCAGCAGTTCGGCTATTGAGGGCGAGCAGTACTTC	CASSSAIEGEQYF
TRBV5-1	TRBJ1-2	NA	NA	TGCGCCAGCAGCCCGGGACTGCGAGTGGGCTACACCTTC	CASSPGLRVGYTF
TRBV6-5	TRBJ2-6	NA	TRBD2	TGTGCCAGCAGTTACTCGGGAGGGCCTGGGGCCAACGTCCTGACTTTC	CASSYSGGPGANVLTF
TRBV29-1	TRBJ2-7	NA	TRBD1	TGCAGCGCCTCTGGAGGGACAGGGCGGCTCGAGCAGTACTTC	CSASGGTGRLEQYF
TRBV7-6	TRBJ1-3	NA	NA	TGTGCCAGCAGCGTCGGCCCGGGAAACACCATATATTTT	CASSVGPGNTIYF
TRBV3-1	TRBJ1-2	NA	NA	TGTGCCAGCAGCCCAGTCTTGCCGGGACGCCCGCTTTGGAACTATGGCTACACCTTC	CASSPVLPGRPLWNYGYTF
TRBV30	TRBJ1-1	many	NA	TGTGCCTGGAGTCTAGTGGATGGCACTGAAGCTTTCTTT	CAWSLVDGTEAFF